The subject of this entry is one T cell receptor (beta chain). Its antigen is not identified. The data were produced by immunoSEQ multiplex PCR, yet TCRdb's version contains in-frame clones alone and is incomplete. The sample shows around 1 million clones, approximately 80% of them seen only once. CDR3 length equals 15 residues. J was trimmed by 7 bases and V by 0 bases; bases with no gene match: 5. Germline CDR1 is SGHNT and CDR2 is YYREEE (reference sequence). This sample is part of a study of shared clonotypes between healthy human individuals. Overall study: A donor's plate count was three for CD4 naive and three for CD4 memory; CD8 naive had two and CD8 memory one.

Findings and caveats of the study: As a rule, naive subsets had a larger estimated richness than memory subsets. In having few donors, the study represented limited genetic and exposure-history diversity. Shared clonotypes: roughly 4.7% naive CD4, around 3.5% naive CD8, 2% to 2.5% memory CD4, 0.35% to 0.5% memory CD8.

The chain uses TRBV5-4 and TRBJ2-1, with 9 bases matching TRBD2. Sequencing was carried out using memory CD4+ T cells sorted from blood. As for subset: CD45RA-negative fraction. The TCR comes from a man between 18 and 35 years old in good health. The CDR3 nucleotides are TGTGCCAGCAGCTTGGTGCTAGCGGGGTTTAATGAGCAGTTCTTC. Translation gives CASSLVLAGFNEQFF.